This TCR beta chain originates from a study of CD8 T cells in ankylosing spondylitis. The study, taken as a whole, reports: Past research had described some motif variants in reactive arthritis synovial fluid and blood. Seemingly characteristic of ankylosing spondylitis blood was a TCR beta motif consisting of under 10 highly homologous variants. Reportedly, disease-linked clones are significantly enriched in ankylosing spondylitis patients' matched synovial fluid.

In this sample, this clonotype turned up a few times. The antigen remains undetermined. TCR beta libraries were made by quantitative 5'-RACE with molecular barcodes. TCRdb recomputed calls from the 5' RACE reads with MiXCR, one row per CDR3 protein. The profile shows more than 150,000 distinct CDR3 sequences, around 13% of them singletons. The length of the CDR3 is 13 residues. V was clipped by 6 bases and J by 5 bases; unmatched bases: 5. Germline assignment: CDR1 SQVTM and CDR2 ANQGSEA. Sequenced material: blood, either unsorted or a sorted T cell fraction (not recorded which). The sequence came from a male donor with ankylosing spondylitis or in good health (not recorded which). The J gene is TRBJ2-7, the V gene TRBV29-1, with TRBD2 matching over 12 bases. The CDR3 region is CSVTSGSSNEQYF. The CDR3 DNA sequence: TGCAGCGTGACTAGCGGGAGCTCTAACGAGCAGTACTTC.